These 28 T cell receptor beta chains came from one sample sequenced in a study of blood T cells in healthy people across ages. Through a sample-barcoded 5' primer and a J-beta primer mix, a second PCR was run for roughly 6 to 11 cycles. TCRdb reprocessed the 5' RACE reads with MiXCR, giving one entry per CDR3 protein. The sample shows about a million distinct CDR3 sequences, approximately 50% of them seen only once. The sequenced sample consisted of blood. These receptors originate from a woman aged 55-70 years in good health.

This chain connects TRBV10-2 to TRBJ2-7, with D tentatively TRBD2 (6 bases). The CDR3 covers 15 residues. From germline, CDR1 is WSHSY and CDR2 SAAADI. Trimming removed 7 bases from V and 4 bases from J, with 20 bases in between. The CDR3 reads CASNFGLAGRYEQYF. As DNA, the CDR3 is TGCGCCAGCAATTTTGGATTAGCAGGGAGGTACGAGCAGTACTTC.

This clonotype was counted a few times. The V gene is TRBV4-1, the J gene TRBJ2-3; possible D gene TRBD2, 7 bases. Germline loops: CDR1 MGHRA, CDR2 YSYEKL. This CDR3 is 17 amino acids long. V lost 0 bases to trimming and J lost 2 bases, with 15 bases between them. The CDR3 DNA reads as TGCGCCAGCAGCCAAGACTCCGCGGGGGCGCCCACAGATACGCAGTATTTT. Residues: CASSQDSAGAPTDTQYF.

This chain links TRBV6-2 or TRBV6-3 with TRBJ1-4; no reliable D call. The germline V gene encodes CDR1 MNHEY and CDR2 SVGEGT. V shed 6 bases and J shed 11 bases, with 13 bases lying between them. This CDR3 comprises 12 residues. The CDR3 is CASRSEQRKLFF. The DNA of the CDR3 is TGTGCCAGCAGATCAGAACAGCGGAAACTGTTTTTT.

The J gene is TRBJ2-7, the V gene TRBV6-2 or TRBV6-3; D gene unclear. CDR1 and CDR2 (germline): MNHEY, SVGEGT. This CDR3 is built from 13 residues. Trimming took 5 bases from V and 2 from J, leaving 10 bases between them. CDR3 nucleotides: TGTGCCAGCAGTATTGGGGTTACCTACGAGCAGTACTTC. Translating gives CASSIGVTYEQYF.

This chain links TRBV20-1 with TRBJ2-7; TRBD1 is a possible D gene (8 bases). With the DNA end fitting TRBJ2-5 better, the J assignment may be wrong. The CDR3 is made up of 15 amino acids. Germline V gene data show CDR1 as DFQATT and CDR2 as SNEGSKA (reference sequence). The CDR3 DNA sequence: TGCAGTGCTAGAGTTCGAACAGGGGGGGGAGAGACCCAGTACTTC. It specifies CSARVRTGGGETQYF.

In this sample, this clonotype turned up once. The rearrangement uses TRBV20-1 and TRBJ2-1, with 7 bases lining up with TRBD2. Per germline, CDR1 DFQATT and CDR2 SNEGSKA (reference sequence). V dropped 5 bases and J dropped 6; count of bases not matched to a gene: 7. The CDR3 loop spans 13 amino acids. CDR3 loop: CSARGEEVNEQFF. The CDR3 bases are TGCAGTGCTCGGGGGGAGGAAGTCAATGAGCAGTTCTTC.

Only one count was recorded for this clonotype. The chain links TRBV7-9 to TRBJ1-6; a possible D gene is TRBD1 (6 bases). The CDR3 is 15 residues long. V dropped 0 bases and J dropped 6 bases, with 9 bases sitting between them. Germline CDR1 SEHNR, CDR2 FQNEAQ (reference sequence). The DNA of the CDR3 is TGTGCCAGCAGCTTAGCGCAAGGGGGTAATTCACCCCTCCACTTT. Its translation: CASSLAQGGNSPLHF.

The V gene is TRBV12-3 or TRBV12-4, the J gene TRBJ2-1, with 11 bases that match TRBD2. Unmatched junction bases numbered 4, after V lost 4 bases and J lost 5 bases. The CDR3 length is 15 residues. Written as DNA, the CDR3 is TGTGCCAGCAGTTCCTATAGCGGGAGGGACAATGAGCAGTTCTTC. Protein sequence: CASSSYSGRDNEQFF.

V is TRBV12-3 or TRBV12-4 and J is TRBJ1-6, with TRBD1 matching over 8 bases. Losses at the gene ends were 3 bases for V and 8 bases for J; bases not matched to a gene: 3. The CDR3 covers 14 residues. In DNA, the CDR3 is TGTGCCAGCAGTTTTCAGGGGGCAGATTCACCCCTCCACTTT. It is translated as CASSFQGADSPLHF.

This sequence joins TRBV4-3 and TRBJ1-4; tentative D call: TRBD1 (6 bases). The germline V and J ends were trimmed by 0 bases and 0 bases, with 20 bases remaining between them. CDR3 length equals 20 residues. Germline V lookup: CDR1 LGHNA, CDR2 YSLEER. CDR3 nucleotide sequence: TGCGCCAGCAGCCAAGATGGAACAGGGCTAAGAGCTGCAACTAATGAAAAACTGTTTTTT. This gives the protein CASSQDGTGLRAATNEKLFF.

The V and J genes are TRBV29-1 and TRBJ1-6; no clear D gene. CDR3 length: 13 residues. Trimming took 4 bases from V and 5 from J, leaving 9 bases between them. The germline V gene encodes CDR1 SQVTM and CDR2 ANQGSEA. The CDR3 loop reads CSVGSLNNSPLHF. Written as DNA, the CDR3 is TGCAGCGTTGGCTCCCTTAATAATTCACCCCTCCACTTT.

At least ten counts were recorded for this clonotype. J is TRBJ2-7 and V is TRBV12-3 or TRBV12-4; TRBD2 matches at 12 bases. The ends lost 8 bases at V and 6 bases at J; junction bases unmatched: 5. The CDR3 totals 13 residues. For the CDR3, the DNA is TGTGCCAGCCTAGGACTAGCGGGAAGCGAGCAGTACTTC. Translated, it gives CASLGLAGSEQYF.

This clonotype was counted between two and nine times. The chain recombines TRBV28 with TRBJ2-7, with D possibly matching TRBD1 (6 bases). The CDR3 has 14 residues. The V end was cut by 5 bases, the J end by 6 bases, with 17 bases between. The V gene's germline CDR1 is MDHEN and CDR2 SYDVKM. The DNA of the CDR3 is TGTGCCAGCAGTCTGACAGGTACCTTCTTCGAGCAGTACTTC. Translated: CASSLTGTFFEQYF.

The chain is built from TRBV7-6 and TRBJ2-3, with 8 bases lining up with TRBD1. Germline V CDR1 and CDR2: SGHVS, FNYEAQ. V shed 5 bases, J shed 8 bases, and the junction held 9 bases outside the gene matches. This CDR3 comprises 14 residues. CDR3 sequence: CASSPGTGPGTQYF. CDR3 bases: TGTGCCAGCAGCCCGGGGACAGGCCCGGGTACGCAGTATTTT.

There are a few counts of this clonotype. The chain links TRBV7-2 to TRBJ2-4; 13 bases line up with TRBD2. Trimming at V came to 5 bases and at J to 7 bases, leaving 8 bases not matched to a gene. The CDR3 totals 16 residues. CDR1 is SGHTA and CDR2 is FQGNSA in the germline V gene. The CDR3 DNA is TGTGCCAGCAGCCCTCGGACTAGCGGGAGCCGGAACATTCAGTACTTC. Translation: CASSPRTSGSRNIQYF.

The genes are TRBV20-1 and TRBJ2-7; D assignment may be TRBD1 or TRBD2 (5 bases each). There are 13 residues in the CDR3. The V end lost 1 base, the J end lost 3 bases, and 10 bases lay between the germline ends. In germline, CDR1 is DFQATT, CDR2 SNEGSKA (reference sequence). Here the CDR3 reads CSARGGTFYEQYF. The CDR3 nucleotides read TGCAGTGCTAGAGGGGGGACCTTCTACGAGCAGTACTTC.

This clonotype was observed a few times. One junction end does not reproduce the germline sequence, and a read error may be involved. The chain is built from TRBV12-3 or TRBV12-4 and TRBJ2-3, with 9 bases fitting TRBD2. The CDR3 loop spans 14 amino acids. DNA for the CDR3: TGTGCCAGCAGTGTAGCGGGAGTTTCAGATACGCAGTATTTT. It yields the protein CASSVAGVSDTQYF.

This clonotype was detected a few times. The chain links TRBV11-2 to TRBJ2-7; weak D call: TRBD2 (6 bases). The length of the CDR3 is 18 residues. Trimming left V 2 bases short and J 5 bases short, with 25 bases between. Germline CDR1 and CDR2: SGHAT and FQNNGV. The CDR3 here is CASSLYFSAGSSKNEQYF. The CDR3 DNA reads as TGTGCCAGCAGCTTATACTTTTCGGCGGGAAGTTCGAAAAACGAGCAGTACTTC.

The chain combines TRBV20-1 with TRBJ2-3; 7 bases fit TRBD2. V lost 0 bases, J lost 6 bases, and 6 bases stayed unmatched. The germline V gene has CDR1 DFQATT and CDR2 SNEGSKA (reference sequence). The CDR3 totals 14 residues. The CDR3, as DNA: TGCAGTGCTAGAGAAGAGCGGGATATGGATACGCAGTATTTT. Protein product: CSAREERDMDTQYF.

This clonotype has only a few counts. The chain links TRBV6-5 to TRBJ2-3; no clear D gene. Germline CDR1 is MNHEY and CDR2 is SVGAGI. This CDR3 spans 11 amino acids. With 2 bases removed from V and 10 bases from J, the gap between germline ends came to 7 bases. CDR3 sequence (DNA): TGTGCCAGCAGTTACGCATCGGCGCAGTATTTT. The encoded protein is CASSYASAQYF.

This clonotype was counted between two and nine times. The chain uses TRBV7-9 and TRBJ2-7; the D is unclear. V gave up 4 bases and J gave up 5 bases, with 12 bases separating them. The germline V gene encodes CDR1 SEHNR and CDR2 FQNEAQ (reference sequence). The CDR3 length is 13 residues. DNA of the CDR3: TGTGCCAGCAGCTGGGAAGGGTCGGACGAGCAGTACTTC. Residues: CASSWEGSDEQYF.

Regarding this clonotype: This could be a read error, since a much larger clone is one nucleotide away. The rearrangement links TRBV2 to TRBJ2-5; the match to TRBD2 covers 10 bases. The germline V gene has CDR1 SNHLY and CDR2 FYNNEI. V shed 2 bases, J shed 11 bases, and the junction held 11 bases outside the gene matches. The CDR3 totals 15 residues. The CDR3 is CASSEPSGRFNEQYF. In DNA form, the CDR3 reads TGTGCCAGCAGTGAACCTAGCGGGAGATTCAATGAGCAGTACTTC.

This clonotype has only a few counts. The chain is built from TRBV6-5 and TRBJ2-7; 8 bases agree with TRBD2. With V trimmed by 4 bases and J by 2 bases, 7 bases remained unmatched. Germline CDR1 and CDR2: MNHEY and SVGAGI. The CDR3 contains 15 residues. CDR3 DNA: TGTGCCAGCAGTTCCGCAACACTAGCGGCCTACGAGCAGTACTTC. Protein product: CASSSATLAAYEQYF.

The rearrangement uses TRBV9 and TRBJ2-3, with D perhaps given as TRBD1 or TRBD2 (5 bases each). CDR3 length equals 16 residues. Germline CDR1 reads SGDLS; CDR2 reads YYNGEE. Trimming pared 0 bases from V and 3 bases from J, leaving 14 bases between. The CDR3 DNA reads as TGTGCCAGCAGCGTAGCTTTGGGGGACGAGACAGATACGCAGTATTTT. Amino acid sequence: CASSVALGDETDTQYF.

The chain joins TRBV20-1 to TRBJ1-5; 7 bases map to TRBD1. The CDR3 runs 15 residues. The germline V gene has CDR1 DFQATT and CDR2 SNEGSKA (reference sequence). Unmatched junction bases numbered 11, after V lost 5 bases and J lost 4 bases. CDR3 amino acids: CSAGRDSFGNQPQHF. The CDR3 DNA reads TGCAGTGCTGGACGGGACAGCTTCGGGAATCAGCCCCAGCATTTT.

A few counts support this clonotype. The rearrangement uses TRBV7-9 and TRBJ2-7, with a tentative D call TRBD1 (6 bases). V gave up 1 base and J gave up 2 bases, with 12 bases separating them. Germline V gene sequence: CDR1 SEHNR, CDR2 FQNEAQ (reference sequence). The CDR3 spans 15 residues. The CDR3 sequence: CASSLGETGTYEQYF. The CDR3 DNA is TGTGCCAGCAGCTTAGGCGAAACAGGGACCTACGAGCAGTACTTC. Full variable domain (outside the CDR3, taken from reference TRBV7-9 and TRBJ2-7): DTGVSQNPRHKITKRGQNVTFRCDPISEHNRLYWYRQTLGQGPEFLTYFQNEAQLEKSRLLSDRFSAERPKGSFSTLEIQRTEQGDSAMYLCASSLGETGTYEQYFGPGTRLTVT.

The gene calls are TRBV12-3 or TRBV12-4 and TRBJ2-5; D unresolved. The CDR3 totals 15 residues. Trimming shortened V by 7 bases and J by 1 base, and 16 bases separated the two germline ends. The DNA of the CDR3 is TGTGCCAGCACCTGGAGCTGGAGAACCCAAGAGACCCAGTACTTC. It encodes CASTWSWRTQETQYF.

The V call is TRBV10-3, the J call TRBJ2-3; 7 bases match TRBD2. With 4 bases clipped from V and 1 base from J, the junction kept 11 bases outside the gene matches. Germline CDR1 and CDR2: ENHRY and SYGVKD. This CDR3 has 17 amino acids. CDR3 in amino acids: CAISGPPPSGGTDTQYF. The CDR3 coding sequence is TGTGCCATCAGTGGACCACCTCCCAGCGGGGGCACAGATACGCAGTATTTT.